These T cell receptor beta chains were read from a single sample in a study of blood T cell repertoires in COVID-19. Some clones are missing from TCRdb's copy, which holds only in-frame ones; the method was immunoSEQ multiplex PCR. The data contain 200,000 to 250,000 clones, 75% to 85% of them seen just once; the ten biggest clones take up 1.3%. Sample: peripheral blood. The receptors originated from a young woman with COVID-19, enrolled during active disease. Both conserved end residues are part of each CDR3. Fields, in order: D gene, J gene, V gene, clone size, CDR3 DNA, CDR3 protein. A D gene is named only where the DNA matches it firmly. A clone size is listed for some rows: how often the clone was seen (once, few, many), or a class if it is expanded.

TRBD1	TRBJ1-6	TRBV5-1	NA	TGCGCCAGCAGAAGAGAGACAGGGGCTAATTCACCCCTCCACTTT	CASRRETGANSPLHF
TRBD1	TRBJ2-5	TRBV28	NA	TGTGCCAGCAGCCTCGGGACAGGGGCGTATCAGGAGACCCAGTACTTC	CASSLGTGAYQETQYF
NA	TRBJ1-3	TRBV28	few	TGTGCCAGCAGTTTTGCGGAGACTCGAAACACCATATATTTT	CASSFAETRNTIYF
TRBD2	TRBJ2-3	TRBV28	NA	TGTGCCAGCAGTTCCGTGACTAGCGGGGTCACAGATACGCAGTATTTT	CASSSVTSGVTDTQYF
TRBD2	TRBJ2-1	TRBV19	NA	TGTGCCAGTAGTATTCTCGCGGGAGTCCACAATGAGCAGTTCTTC	CASSILAGVHNEQFF
NA	TRBJ1-3	TRBV5-1	NA	TGCGCCAGCAGGGAGGGCAGGACCTCTGGAAACACCATATATTTT	CASREGRTSGNTIYF
NA	TRBJ1-6	TRBV9	once	TGTGCCAGCAGCGTTGGGAGCTCCTATAATTCACCCCTCCACTTT	CASSVGSSYNSPLHF
NA	TRBJ2-1	TRBV5-6	NA	TGTGCCAGCAGCTTTTTCCGTGAGAGCTCCTACAATGAGCAGTTCTTC	CASSFFRESSYNEQFF
TRBD1	TRBJ1-2	TRBV5-4	NA	TGTGCCAGCAGCAGGGGACAGGGAGGCTATGGCTACACCTTC	CASSRGQGGYGYTF
TRBD2	TRBJ2-1	TRBV9	NA	TGTGCCAGCAGCAGAGGACTAGCGGGGGTCGACAATGAGCAGTTCTTC	CASSRGLAGVDNEQFF
NA	TRBJ1-1	TRBV7-6	NA	TGTGCCAGCAGCCTGGGAGAGGGGAGGAGATACGAAGCTTTCTTT	CASSLGEGRRYEAFF
TRBD1	TRBJ2-2	TRBV14	NA	TGTGCCAGCAGCCGTAGGACAGGGACGAACACCGGGGAGCTGTTTTTT	CASSRRTGTNTGELFF
TRBD2	TRBJ2-3	TRBV5-6	once	TGTGCCAGCAGCTTGCCTAGCGGGACCCATCGCACAGATACGCAGTATTTT	CASSLPSGTHRTDTQYF
TRBD1	TRBJ1-3	TRBV7-2	NA	TGTGCCAGCAGCTTAGGCCCACAGGGGAAGTCGGTTTTT	CASSLGPQGKSVF
TRBD1	TRBJ2-1	TRBV11-3	NA	TGTGCCAGCAGCTTAGGGACAGGTGATTACAATGAGCAGTTCTTC	CASSLGTGDYNEQFF
NA	TRBJ1-6	TRBV11-2	NA	TGTGCCAGCAGCGCCTCCTTTGGACGCACTAGCTCCTATAATTCACCCCTCCACTTT	CASSASFGRTSSYNSPLHF
NA	TRBJ2-7	TRBV11-2	many	TGTGCCAGCAGCTTAGTCCCGCGGCGCGAGCAGTACTTC	CASSLVPRREQYF
NA	TRBJ2-7	TRBV20-1	NA	TGCAGTGCTAATGACCCTACCTACGAGCAGTACTTC	CSANDPTYEQYF
NA	TRBJ2-5	TRBV2	NA	TGTGCCAGCCGGGGGAAGGCCCAGTACTTC	CASRGKAQYF
NA	TRBJ1-5	TRBV6-2/TRBV6-3	NA	TGTGCCAGCAGTCGGCCTTTGGGCAACCCCCAGCATTTT	CASSRPLGNPQHF
TRBD1	TRBJ1-5	TRBV15	NA	TGTGCCACCAGCAGAGATCTACGGGACAGAAATCAGCCCCAGCATTTT	CATSRDLRDRNQPQHF
TRBD1	TRBJ1-5	TRBV7-2	NA	TGTGCCAGCAGCTCAGGACAGGGCGGGCCCCAGCATTTT	CASSSGQGGPQHF
TRBD1	TRBJ1-2	TRBV6-1	NA	TGTGCCAGCAGGGGGACAGCCACTAACTATGGCTACACCTTC	CASRGTATNYGYTF
NA	TRBJ2-3	TRBV6-4	NA	TGTGCCAGCAGTGACTCCGAGGCAGATACGCAGTATTTT	CASSDSEADTQYF
NA	TRBJ1-3	TRBV27	NA	TGTGCCAGCCAAAAGGGGGACACCATATATTTT	CASQKGDTIYF
NA	TRBJ2-5	TRBV6-2/TRBV6-3	NA	TGTGCCAGCAGCGATCCACGGGAGACCCAGTACTTC	CASSDPRETQYF
TRBD2	TRBJ2-1	TRBV7-6	few	TGTGCCAGCAGCTTAGTTAGCGGGAGGGGAAGTAATGAGCAGTTCTTC	CASSLVSGRGSNEQFF
NA	TRBJ2-1	TRBV2	NA	TGTGCCAGCAGTACAGGGTCGGATGAGCAGTTCTTC	CASSTGSDEQFF
NA	TRBJ1-2	TRBV12-3/TRBV12-4	NA	TGTGCCAGCAGTTTGCGCTATGGCTACACCTTC	CASSLRYGYTF
TRBD2	TRBJ2-1	TRBV27	once	TGTGCCAGCAGGCCGACTAGCGGGGGGGCCCAGAATGAGCAGTTCTTC	CASRPTSGGAQNEQFF
NA	TRBJ1-3	TRBV7-8	NA	TGTGCCAGCAGCTTAGTTCGGGGATCGCCCTCTGGAAACACCATATATTTT	CASSLVRGSPSGNTIYF
TRBD2	TRBJ2-7	TRBV19	NA	TGTGCCAGTAGTATCCGTTCCAGCGGGAACGGTTACGAGCAGTACTTC	CASSIRSSGNGYEQYF
NA	TRBJ2-7	TRBV5-4	NA	TGTGCCAGCAGCTTGATCGGGGATTCCTACGAGCAGTACTTC	CASSLIGDSYEQYF
TRBD1	TRBJ2-3	TRBV6-2/TRBV6-3	NA	TGTGCCAGCAGCGGACAGGGGGCAGATACGCAGTATTTT	CASSGQGADTQYF
NA	TRBJ2-3	TRBV7-9	NA	TGTGCTCTTCAGGGGTCGGCAGATACGCAGTATTTT	CALQGSADTQYF
TRBD1	TRBJ1-4	TRBV7-2	once	TGTGCCAGCAGCTTGGTAAGGCCGGGACAGGGGTATGAAAAACTGTTTTTT	CASSLVRPGQGYEKLFF
NA	TRBJ1-2	TRBV28	NA	TGTGCCAGCAGGACGGACAGAATAGCCTATGGCTACACCTTC	CASRTDRIAYGYTF
NA	TRBJ2-7	TRBV7-9	NA	TGTGCCAGCAGCTTGGGGAGGAGTTTGGGCGAGCAGTACTTC	CASSLGRSLGEQYF